The source of this TCR beta chain is a study of T cell responses to AZD1222 COVID-19 vaccine. Sequencing was performed with immunoSEQ multiplex PCR; in TCRdb, only in-frame clones are kept and a portion is missing. Among 150,000 to 200,000 clones listed, almost 95% were seen once. CDR1 is MNHEY, CDR2 SVGEGT, per germline. This CDR3 contains 16 residues. Trimming left V 6 bases short and J 0 bases short, with 15 bases between. The chain employs TRBV6-2 or TRBV6-3 and TRBJ1-3; D is unresolved. This specimen consisted of peripheral blood, obtained on day 0 of AZD1222 vaccination. This TCR was recovered from an adult in good health. CDR3 loop: CASSPQPGISGNTIYF. CDR3 nucleotides: TGTGCCAGCAGCCCTCAACCGGGTATCTCTGGAAACACCATATATTTT.